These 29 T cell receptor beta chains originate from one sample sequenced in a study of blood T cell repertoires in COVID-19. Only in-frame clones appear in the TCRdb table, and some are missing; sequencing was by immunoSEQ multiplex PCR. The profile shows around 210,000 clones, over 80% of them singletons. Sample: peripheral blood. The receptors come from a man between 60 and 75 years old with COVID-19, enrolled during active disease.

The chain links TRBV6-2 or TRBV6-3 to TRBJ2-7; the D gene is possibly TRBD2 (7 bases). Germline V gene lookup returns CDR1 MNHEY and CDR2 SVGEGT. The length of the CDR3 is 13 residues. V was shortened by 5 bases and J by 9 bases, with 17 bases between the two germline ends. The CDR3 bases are TGTGCCAGCAGTCAATCCCGAGGGGGGGTGCAGTACTTC. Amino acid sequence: CASSQSRGGVQYF.

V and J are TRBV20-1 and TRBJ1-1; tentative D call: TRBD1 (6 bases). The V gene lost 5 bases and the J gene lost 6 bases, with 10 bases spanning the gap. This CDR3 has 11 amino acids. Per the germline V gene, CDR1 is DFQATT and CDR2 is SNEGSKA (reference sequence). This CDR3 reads CSAWQGSEAFF. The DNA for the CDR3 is TGCAGTGCTTGGCAGGGGTCTGAAGCTTTCTTT.

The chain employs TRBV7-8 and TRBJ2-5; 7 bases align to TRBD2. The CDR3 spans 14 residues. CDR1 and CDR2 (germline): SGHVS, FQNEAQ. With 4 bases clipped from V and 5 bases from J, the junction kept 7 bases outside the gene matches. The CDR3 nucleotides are TGTGCCAGCAGCTCCCGGATAGCGGGCGAGACCCAGTACTTC. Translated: CASSSRIAGETQYF.

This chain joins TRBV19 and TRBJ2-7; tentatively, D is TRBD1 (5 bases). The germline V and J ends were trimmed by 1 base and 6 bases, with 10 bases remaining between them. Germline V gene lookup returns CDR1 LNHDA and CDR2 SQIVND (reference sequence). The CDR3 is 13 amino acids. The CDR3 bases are TGTGCCAGTAGTATAGCCAGGGCACGCGAGCAGTACTTC. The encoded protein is CASSIARAREQYF.

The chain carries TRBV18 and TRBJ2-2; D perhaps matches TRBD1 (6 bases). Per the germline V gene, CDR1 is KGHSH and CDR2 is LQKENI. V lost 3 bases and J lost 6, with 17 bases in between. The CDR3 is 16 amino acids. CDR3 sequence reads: CASSPDSSMGAGELFF. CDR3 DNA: TGTGCCAGCTCACCGGACAGTTCGATGGGAGCCGGGGAGCTGTTTTTT.

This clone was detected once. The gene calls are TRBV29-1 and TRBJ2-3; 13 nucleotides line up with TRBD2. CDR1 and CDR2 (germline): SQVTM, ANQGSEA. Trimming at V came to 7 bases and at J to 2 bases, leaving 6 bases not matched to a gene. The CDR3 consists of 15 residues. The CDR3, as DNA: TGCAGCGGAGGGACTAGCGGGATTTACACAGATACGCAGTATTTT. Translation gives CSGGTSGIYTDTQYF.

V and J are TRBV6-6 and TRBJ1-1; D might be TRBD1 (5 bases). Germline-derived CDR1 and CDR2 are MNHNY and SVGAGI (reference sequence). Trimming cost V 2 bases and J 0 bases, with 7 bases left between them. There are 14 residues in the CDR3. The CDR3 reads CASSYQGMNTEAFF. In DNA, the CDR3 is TGTGCCAGCAGTTACCAGGGCATGAACACTGAAGCTTTCTTT.

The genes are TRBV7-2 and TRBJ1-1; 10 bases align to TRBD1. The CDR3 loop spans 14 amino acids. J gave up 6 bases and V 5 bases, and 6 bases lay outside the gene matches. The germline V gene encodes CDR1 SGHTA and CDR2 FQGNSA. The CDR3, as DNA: TGTGCCAGCAGCCGGGACAGGGGAGACCCTGAAGCTTTCTTT. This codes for CASSRDRGDPEAFF.

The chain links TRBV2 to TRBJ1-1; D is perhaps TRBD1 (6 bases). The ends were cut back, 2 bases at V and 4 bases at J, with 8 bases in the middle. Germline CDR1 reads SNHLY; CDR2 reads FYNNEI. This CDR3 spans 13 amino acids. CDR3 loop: CASSETGFTEAFF. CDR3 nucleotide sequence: TGTGCCAGCAGTGAAACAGGGTTCACTGAAGCTTTCTTT.

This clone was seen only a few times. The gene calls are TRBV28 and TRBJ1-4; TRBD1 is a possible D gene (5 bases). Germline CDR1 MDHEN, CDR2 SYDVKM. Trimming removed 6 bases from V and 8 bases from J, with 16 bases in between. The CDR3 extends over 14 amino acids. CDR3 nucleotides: TGTGCCAGCAGGGGGCCTCCCCCGGAGGAAAAACTGTTTTTT. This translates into CASRGPPPEEKLFF.

The CDR3: CASSISGQGNTGELFF. CDR3 nucleotides: TGTGCCAGCAGTATCAGTGGCCAGGGGAACACCGGGGAGCTGTTTTTT. The chain links TRBV25-1 to TRBJ2-2, with D tentatively TRBD1 (5 bases). The CDR3 covers 16 residues. V shed 5 bases and J shed 1 base, with 14 bases lying between them. Germline-derived CDR1 and CDR2 are MGHDK and SYGVNS.

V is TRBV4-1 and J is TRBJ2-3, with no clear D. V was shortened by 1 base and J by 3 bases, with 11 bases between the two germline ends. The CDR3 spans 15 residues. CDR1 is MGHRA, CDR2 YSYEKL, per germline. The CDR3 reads CASSQVRRATDTQYF. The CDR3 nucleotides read TGCGCCAGCAGCCAAGTGAGGAGAGCGACAGATACGCAGTATTTT.

CDR3: CASSLARGLDYGYTF. DNA for the CDR3: TGTGCCAGCAGCTTGGCGAGGGGGCTAGACTATGGCTACACCTTC. This chain links TRBV5-5 with TRBJ1-2; TRBD1 matches 7 bases. Germline CDR1 is SGHKS and CDR2 is YYEKEE (reference sequence). V gave up 0 bases and J gave up 3 bases; unmatched junction bases: 5. The CDR3 has 15 amino acids.

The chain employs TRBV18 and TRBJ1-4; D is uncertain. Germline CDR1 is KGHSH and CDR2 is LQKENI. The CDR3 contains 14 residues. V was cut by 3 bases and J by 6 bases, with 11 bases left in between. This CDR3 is CASSPGLTHEKLFF. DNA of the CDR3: TGTGCCAGCTCACCTGGACTAACCCATGAAAAACTGTTTTTT.

CDR3 residues: CASNTGTRETSSYNEQFF. As DNA, the CDR3 is TGTGCCAGCAACACCGGGACTAGAGAAACCAGCTCCTACAATGAGCAGTTCTTC. The rearrangement links TRBV3-1 (or the pseudogene TRBV3-2) to TRBJ2-1, with 8 bases aligning to TRBD2. CDR3 size: 18 residues. Germline CDR1 LGHDT, CDR2 YNNKEL (reference sequence). J lost 0 bases, V lost 7 bases, and 14 bases had no gene match.

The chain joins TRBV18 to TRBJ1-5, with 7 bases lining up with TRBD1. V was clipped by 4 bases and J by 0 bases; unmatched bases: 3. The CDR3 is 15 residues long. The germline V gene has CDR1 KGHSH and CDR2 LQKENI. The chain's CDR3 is CASSLTGYSNQPQHF. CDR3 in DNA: TGTGCCAGCTCACTGACAGGGTATAGCAATCAGCCCCAGCATTTT.

CDR3 loop: CASRQRATSGRSGEQFF. The CDR3 DNA reads as TGTGCCAGCAGACAAAGGGCAACTAGCGGGAGGTCAGGAGAGCAGTTCTTC. The J gene is TRBJ2-1, the V gene TRBV28; 12 bases map to TRBD2. This CDR3 comprises 17 residues. Trimming took 6 bases from V and 10 from J; bases not matched to a gene: 16. CDR1 is MDHEN and CDR2 is SYDVKM in the germline V gene.

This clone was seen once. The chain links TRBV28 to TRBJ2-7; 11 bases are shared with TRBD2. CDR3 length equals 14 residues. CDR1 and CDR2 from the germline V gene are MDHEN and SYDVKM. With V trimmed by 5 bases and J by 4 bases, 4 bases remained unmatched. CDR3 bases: TGTGCCAGCAGTACGACTAGCGGGATTTACGAGCAGTACTTC. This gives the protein CASSTTSGIYEQYF.

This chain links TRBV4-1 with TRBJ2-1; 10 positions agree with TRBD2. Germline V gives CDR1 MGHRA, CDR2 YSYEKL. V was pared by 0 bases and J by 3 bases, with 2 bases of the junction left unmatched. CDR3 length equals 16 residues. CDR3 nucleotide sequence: TGCGCCAGCAGCCAAGATCTAGCGGGGGTCTACAATGAGCAGTTCTTC. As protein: CASSQDLAGVYNEQFF.

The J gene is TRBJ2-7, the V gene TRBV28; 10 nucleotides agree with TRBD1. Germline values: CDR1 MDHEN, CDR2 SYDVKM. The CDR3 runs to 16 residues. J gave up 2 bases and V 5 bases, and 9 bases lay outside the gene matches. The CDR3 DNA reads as TGTGCCAGCAGTCCCAGCCCCGGACAGGGGGCCTACGAGCAGTACTTC. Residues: CASSPSPGQGAYEQYF.

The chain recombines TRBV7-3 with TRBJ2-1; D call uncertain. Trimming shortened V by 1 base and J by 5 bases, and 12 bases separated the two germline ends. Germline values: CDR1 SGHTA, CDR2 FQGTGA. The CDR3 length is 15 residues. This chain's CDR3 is CASSLIAFENNEQFF. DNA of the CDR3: TGTGCCAGCAGCTTAATAGCCTTCGAAAACAATGAGCAGTTCTTC.

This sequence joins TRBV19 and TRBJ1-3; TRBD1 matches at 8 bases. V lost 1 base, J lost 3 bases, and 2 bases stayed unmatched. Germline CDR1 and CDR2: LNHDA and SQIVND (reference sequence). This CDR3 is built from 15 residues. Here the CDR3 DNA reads TGTGCCAGTAGTATAGGACAGGGGCTTGGAAACACCATATATTTT. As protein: CASSIGQGLGNTIYF.

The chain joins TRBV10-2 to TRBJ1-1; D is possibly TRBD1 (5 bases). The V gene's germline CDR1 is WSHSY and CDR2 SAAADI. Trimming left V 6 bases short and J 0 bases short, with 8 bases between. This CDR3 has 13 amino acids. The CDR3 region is CASRGALNTEAFF. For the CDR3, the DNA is TGCGCCAGCAGAGGGGCCCTGAACACTGAAGCTTTCTTT.

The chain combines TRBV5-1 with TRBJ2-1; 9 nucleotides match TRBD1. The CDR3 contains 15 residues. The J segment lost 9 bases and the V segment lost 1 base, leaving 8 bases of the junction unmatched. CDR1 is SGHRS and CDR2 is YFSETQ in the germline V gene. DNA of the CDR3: TGCGCCAGCAGCTTGTCGGGACAGGGTGACTCTGAGCAGTTCTTC. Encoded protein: CASSLSGQGDSEQFF.

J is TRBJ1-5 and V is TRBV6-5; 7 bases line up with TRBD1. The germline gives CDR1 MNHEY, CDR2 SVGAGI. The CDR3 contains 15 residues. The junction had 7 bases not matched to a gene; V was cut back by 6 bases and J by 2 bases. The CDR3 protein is CASSGRGSGNQPQHF. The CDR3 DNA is TGTGCCAGCAGCGGCAGGGGGTCTGGCAATCAGCCCCAGCATTTT.

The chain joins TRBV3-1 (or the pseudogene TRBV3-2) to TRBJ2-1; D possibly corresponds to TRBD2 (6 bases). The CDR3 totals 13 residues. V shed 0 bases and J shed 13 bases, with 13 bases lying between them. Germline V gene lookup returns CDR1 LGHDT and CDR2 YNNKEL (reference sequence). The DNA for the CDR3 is TGTGCCAGCAGCCAAGATAGCGGATTGGGTCAGTTCTTC. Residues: CASSQDSGLGQFF.

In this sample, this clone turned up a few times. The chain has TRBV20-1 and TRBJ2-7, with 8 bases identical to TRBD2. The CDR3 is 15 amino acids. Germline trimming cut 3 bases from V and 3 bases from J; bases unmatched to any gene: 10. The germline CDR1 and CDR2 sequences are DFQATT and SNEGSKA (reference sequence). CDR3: CSASSLTSGVYEQYF. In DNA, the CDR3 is TGCAGTGCTAGTTCCCTAACTAGCGGCGTCTACGAGCAGTACTTC.

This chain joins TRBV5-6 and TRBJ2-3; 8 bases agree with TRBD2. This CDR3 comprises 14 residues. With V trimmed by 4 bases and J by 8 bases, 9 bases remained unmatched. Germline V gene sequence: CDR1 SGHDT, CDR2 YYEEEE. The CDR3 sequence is CASSRDPREGTQYF. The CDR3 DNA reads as TGTGCCAGCAGCCGGGACCCACGGGAGGGTACGCAGTATTTT.

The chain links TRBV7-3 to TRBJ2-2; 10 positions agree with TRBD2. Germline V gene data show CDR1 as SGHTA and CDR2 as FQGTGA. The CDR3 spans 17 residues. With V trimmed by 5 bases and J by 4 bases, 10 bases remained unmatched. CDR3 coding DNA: TGTGCCAGCAGCGCAACTAGCGGGATAGTCTCCACCGGGGAGCTGTTTTTT. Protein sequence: CASSATSGIVSTGELFF.